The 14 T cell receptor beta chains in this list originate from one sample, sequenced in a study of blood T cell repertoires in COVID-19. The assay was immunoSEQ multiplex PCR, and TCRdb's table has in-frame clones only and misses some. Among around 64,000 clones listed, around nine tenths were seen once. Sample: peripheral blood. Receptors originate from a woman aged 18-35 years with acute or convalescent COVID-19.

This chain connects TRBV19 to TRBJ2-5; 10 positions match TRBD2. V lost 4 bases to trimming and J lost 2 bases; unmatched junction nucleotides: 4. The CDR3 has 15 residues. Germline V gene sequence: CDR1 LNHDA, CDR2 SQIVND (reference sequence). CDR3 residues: CASSSTSGVQETQYF. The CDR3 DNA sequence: TGTGCCAGTAGTAGCACTAGCGGGGTACAAGAGACCCAGTACTTC.

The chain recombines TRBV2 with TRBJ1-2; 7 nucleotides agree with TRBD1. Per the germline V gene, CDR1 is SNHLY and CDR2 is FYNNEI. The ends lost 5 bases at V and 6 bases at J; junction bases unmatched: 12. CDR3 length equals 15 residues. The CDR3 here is CASSLIGQGDDGYTF. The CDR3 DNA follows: TGTGCCAGCAGTCTGATTGGGCAGGGGGACGATGGCTACACCTTC.

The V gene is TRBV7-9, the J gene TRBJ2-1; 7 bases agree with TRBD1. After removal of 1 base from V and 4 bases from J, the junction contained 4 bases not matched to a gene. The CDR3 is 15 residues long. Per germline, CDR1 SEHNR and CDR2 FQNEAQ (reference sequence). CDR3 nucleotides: TGTGCCAGCAGCTTAGTAGGGGGACAGTACAATGAGCAGTTCTTC. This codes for CASSLVGGQYNEQFF.

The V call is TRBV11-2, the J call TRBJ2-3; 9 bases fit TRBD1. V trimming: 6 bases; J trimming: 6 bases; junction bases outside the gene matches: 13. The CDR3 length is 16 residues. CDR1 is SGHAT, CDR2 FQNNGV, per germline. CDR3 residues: CASRDPGTGIGDTQYF. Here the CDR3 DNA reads TGTGCCAGCAGAGACCCCGGGACAGGGATCGGGGATACGCAGTATTTT.

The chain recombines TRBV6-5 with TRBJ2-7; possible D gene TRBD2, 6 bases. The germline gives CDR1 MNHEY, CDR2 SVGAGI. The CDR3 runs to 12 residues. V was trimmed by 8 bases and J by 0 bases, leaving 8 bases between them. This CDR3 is CASAGGSYEQYF. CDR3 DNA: TGTGCCAGCGCCGGGGGCTCCTACGAGCAGTACTTC.

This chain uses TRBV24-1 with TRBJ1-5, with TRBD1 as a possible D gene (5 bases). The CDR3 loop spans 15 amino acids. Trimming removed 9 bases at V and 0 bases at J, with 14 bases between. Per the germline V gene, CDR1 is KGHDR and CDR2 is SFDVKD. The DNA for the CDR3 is TGTGCCACCGGGGGGACGGATAATAGCAATCAGCCCCAGCATTTT. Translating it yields CATGGTDNSNQPQHF.

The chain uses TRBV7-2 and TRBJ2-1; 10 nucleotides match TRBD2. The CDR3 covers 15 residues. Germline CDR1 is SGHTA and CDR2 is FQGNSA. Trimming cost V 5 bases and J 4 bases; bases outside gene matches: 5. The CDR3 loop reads CASSPQRGGYNEQFF. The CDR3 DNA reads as TGTGCCAGCAGCCCACAGCGGGGGGGTTACAATGAGCAGTTCTTC. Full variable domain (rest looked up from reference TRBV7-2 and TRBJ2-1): GAGVSQSPSNKVTEKGKDVELRCDPISGHTALYWYRQSLGQGLEFLIYFQGNSAPDKSGLPSDRFSAERTGGSVSTLTIQRTQQEDSAVYLCASSPQRGGYNEQFFGPGTRLTVL.

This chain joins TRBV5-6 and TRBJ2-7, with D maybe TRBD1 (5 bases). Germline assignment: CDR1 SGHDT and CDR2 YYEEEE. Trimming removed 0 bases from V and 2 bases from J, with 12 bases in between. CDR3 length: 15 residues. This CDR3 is CASSLATAPTYEQYF. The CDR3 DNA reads TGTGCCAGCAGCTTGGCGACAGCCCCAACCTACGAGCAGTACTTC.

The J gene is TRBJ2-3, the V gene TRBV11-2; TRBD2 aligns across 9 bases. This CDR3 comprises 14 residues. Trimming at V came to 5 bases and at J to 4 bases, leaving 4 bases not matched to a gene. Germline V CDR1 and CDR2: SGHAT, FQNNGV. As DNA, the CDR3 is TGTGCCAGCAGCACCGGACTAGCGTCAGATACGCAGTATTTT. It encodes CASSTGLASDTQYF.

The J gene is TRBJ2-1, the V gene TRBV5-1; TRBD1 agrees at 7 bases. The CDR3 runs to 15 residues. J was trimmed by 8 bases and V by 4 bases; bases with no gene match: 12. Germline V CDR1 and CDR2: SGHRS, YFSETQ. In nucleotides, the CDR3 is TGCGCCAGCAGCGTTGAAGGGGGCTCAATTGATGAGCAGTTCTTC. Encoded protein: CASSVEGGSIDEQFF.

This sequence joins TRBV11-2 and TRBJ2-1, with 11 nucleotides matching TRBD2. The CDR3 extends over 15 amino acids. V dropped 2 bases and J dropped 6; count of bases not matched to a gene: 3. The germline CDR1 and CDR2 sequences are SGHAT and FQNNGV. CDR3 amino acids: CASSLTLAGGNEQFF. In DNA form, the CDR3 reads TGTGCCAGCAGCTTAACTCTAGCGGGGGGCAATGAGCAGTTCTTC.

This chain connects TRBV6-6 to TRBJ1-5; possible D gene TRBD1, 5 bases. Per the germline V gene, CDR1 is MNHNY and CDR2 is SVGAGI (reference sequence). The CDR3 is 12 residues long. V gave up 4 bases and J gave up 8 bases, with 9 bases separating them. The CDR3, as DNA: TGTGCCAGCAGTTTCCAGGGTGAGCCCCAGCATTTT. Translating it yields CASSFQGEPQHF.

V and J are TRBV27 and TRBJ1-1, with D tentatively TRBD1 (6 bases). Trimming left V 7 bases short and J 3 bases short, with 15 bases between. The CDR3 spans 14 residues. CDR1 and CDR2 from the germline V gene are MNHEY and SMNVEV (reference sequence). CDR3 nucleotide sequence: TGTGCCAGCATGGTCGGCAGGGGTTACACTGAAGCTTTCTTT. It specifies CASMVGRGYTEAFF.

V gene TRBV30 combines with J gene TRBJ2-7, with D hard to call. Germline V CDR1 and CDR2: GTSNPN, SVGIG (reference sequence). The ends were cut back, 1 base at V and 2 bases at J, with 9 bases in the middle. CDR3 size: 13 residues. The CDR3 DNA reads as TGTGCCTGGAGTGCGAGCGATACCTACGAGCAGTACTTC. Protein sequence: CAWSASDTYEQYF. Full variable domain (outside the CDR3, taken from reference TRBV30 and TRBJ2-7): SQTIHQWPATLVQPVGSPLSLECTVEGTSNPNLYWYRQAAGRGLQLLFYSVGIGQISSEVPQNLSASRPQDRQFILSSKKLLLSDSGFYLCAWSASDTYEQYFGPGTRLTVT.